The rows below give T cell receptor beta chains drawn from one sample of a study of memory CD4+ T cells and cytomegalovirus serostatus. The table came from immunoSEQ multiplex PCR; TCRdb's copy has only in-frame clones and leaves some out. The sample includes 80,000 to 100,000 clones, about four fifths of them seen just once. The source material was memory CD4+ T cells from blood. All receptors derive from an adult in good health and CMV-seropositive. Both conserved end residues are part of each CDR3. The D gene is left open where the match is weak. Size is stated for part of the rows, as once, few or many counts, or as a class when the clone is expanded.

length	size	J	D	V	DNA	CDR3
14	.	TRBJ2-7	.	TRBV11-2	TGTGCCAGCAGCTTAGGACTGCACTCCTACGAGCAGTACTTC	CASSLGLHSYEQYF
15	.	TRBJ1-4	TRBD1	TRBV28	TGTGCCAGCAGTCCCCAGGGGGCCATGAATGAAAAACTGTTTTTT	CASSPQGAMNEKLFF
13	.	TRBJ1-4	TRBD1	TRBV28	TGTGCCACCACGGGACAGTTAAATGAAAAACTGTTTTTT	CATTGQLNEKLFF
11	.	TRBJ2-5	.	TRBV18	TGTGCCAGCTCACCGGAGGAGACCCAGTACTTC	CASSPEETQYF
15	.	TRBJ1-3	TRBD1	TRBV29-1	TGCAGCGTTGATACAGGGGCCGCGATTGGAAACACCATATATTTT	CSVDTGAAIGNTIYF
16	few	TRBJ2-3	TRBD1	TRBV4-2	TGTGCCAGCAGCCAACGGGGACAGGGGAGCACAGATACGCAGTATTTT	CASSQRGQGSTDTQYF
14	.	TRBJ1-3	.	TRBV7-6	TGTGCCAGCAGCTTAGACGGCTCTGGAAACACCATATATTTT	CASSLDGSGNTIYF
13	.	TRBJ1-2	.	TRBV19	TGTGCCACCACCGCGAAAAAGTTCTATGGCTACACCTTC	CATTAKKFYGYTF
14	.	TRBJ2-5	.	TRBV30	TGTGCCTCGTCTAGGGGCGGGATACAAGAGACCCAGTACTTC	CASSRGGIQETQYF
16	.	TRBJ2-7	.	TRBV21-1	TGTGCCAGCAGCAAAGGGTTCCCAGCGAACTCCTACGAGCAGTACTTC	CASSKGFPANSYEQYF
14	once	TRBJ2-7	TRBD1	TRBV29-1	TGCAGCGCCTCAACTGGACAGGGCTCCTACGAGCAGTACTTC	CSASTGQGSYEQYF
14	few	TRBJ1-5	.	TRBV25-1	TGTGCCAGCAGTACGGGCCTCGGACTCCAGCCCCAGCATTTT	CASSTGLGLQPQHF
11	.	TRBJ2-1	.	TRBV20-1	TGCAGTGCGAGGTCCTACAATGAGCAGTTCTTC	CSARSYNEQFF
15	.	TRBJ1-1	TRBD1	TRBV7-2	TGTGCCAGCAACCATATGACAGGGAAGAGGACTGAAGCTTTCTTT	CASNHMTGKRTEAFF
15	.	TRBJ2-1	TRBD2	TRBV4-2	TGTGCCAGCAGCCGGAGGCTAGCGGGAGCATCGGAGCAGTTCTTC	CASSRRLAGASEQFF
13	.	TRBJ1-4	.	TRBV7-2	TGTGCCAGCAGCTTCGGGACAAATAAAAAACTGTTTTTT	CASSFGTNKKLFF
15	once	TRBJ1-1	TRBD1	TRBV5-4	TGTGCCAGCAGCTCCCCAGGACAGGGGAACACTGAAGCTTTCTTT	CASSSPGQGNTEAFF
15	.	TRBJ1-1	.	TRBV10-3	TGTGCCATCAGTGAGTTCCCCAGTGGGAACACTGAAGCTTTCTTT	CAISEFPSGNTEAFF
16	.	TRBJ2-4	TRBD2	TRBV5-4	TGTGCCAGCAGCACCGGACTAGCGGGAGGGCAGGACATTCAGTACTTC	CASSTGLAGGQDIQYF
15	.	TRBJ1-1	.	TRBV11-2	TGTGCCAGCATCCCCTTAAGTGGAGGGCGCACTGAAGCTTTCTTT	CASIPLSGGRTEAFF
11	.	TRBJ1-2	.	TRBV28	TGTGCCAGCAGTGGTGTCTATGGCTACACCTTC	CASSGVYGYTF
14	.	TRBJ2-5	.	TRBV28	TGTGCCAGCAGTCTAGTACAGGGCGGCGAGACCCAGTACTTC	CASSLVQGGETQYF
14	few	TRBJ2-7	.	TRBV7-6	TGTGCCAGCAGCTTAATGGGGAAGTCCTACGAGCAGTACTTC	CASSLMGKSYEQYF
14	.	TRBJ1-4	TRBD1	TRBV10-1	TGCGCCAGCAGTGACAGGGGGCCCGGTGAAAAACTGTTTTTT	CASSDRGPGEKLFF
17	.	TRBJ1-5	.	TRBV18	TGTGCCAGCTCACCACCTGGGGCAGACCCAGGGCTCTCGCCCCAGCATTTT	CASSPPGADPGLSPQHF
16	.	TRBJ2-6	TRBD1	TRBV7-9	TGTGCCAGCAGCCTAGACAGGGCCACTGGGGCCAACGTCCTGACTTTC	CASSLDRATGANVLTF
17	.	TRBJ2-5	.	TRBV12-2	TGTGCAAGTCGCTTGGTGGTCCGAGGGGACAGGGAAGAGACCCAGTACTTC	CASRLVVRGDREETQYF
14	.	TRBJ2-1	TRBD1	TRBV25-1	TGTGCCAGCAGTGGGGGGACAGGGACGATGCGCCAGTTCTTC	CASSGGTGTMRQFF
16	.	TRBJ2-1	TRBD2	TRBV5-6	TGTGCCAGCAGCTTGGCGGGACTAGCGGGAGGAAATGAGCAGTTCTTC	CASSLAGLAGGNEQFF
13	.	TRBJ1-5	.	TRBV5-5	TGTGCCAGCAGCTTGGACCCAGACCAGCCCCAGCATTTT	CASSLDPDQPQHF
15	.	TRBJ2-3	.	TRBV7-9	TGTGCCAGCAGCTTAAGGGAAGGGCCCACAGATACGCAGTATTTT	CASSLREGPTDTQYF
15	.	TRBJ2-6	.	TRBV19	TGTGCCAGTAGTATAGGGGGGTACGGGGCCAACGTCCTGACTTTC	CASSIGGYGANVLTF
16	.	TRBJ2-6	TRBD1	TRBV5-1	TGCGCCAGCAGCATGACAGGGGGCTCTGGGGCCAACGTCCTGACTTTC	CASSMTGGSGANVLTF
12	few	TRBJ1-2	.	TRBV18	TGTGCCAGCTCACCCACAGCCTATGGCTACACCTTC	CASSPTAYGYTF
14	.	TRBJ1-3	TRBD1	TRBV5-6	TGTGCCAGCAGTTACGGACAGGGAGGAAACACCATATATTTT	CASSYGQGGNTIYF
17	.	TRBJ2-7	TRBD2	TRBV2	TGTGCCAGCAGTTTAGAAGCGGGAGGCCCTTCAGGCAACGAGCAGTACTTC	CASSLEAGGPSGNEQYF
14	.	TRBJ1-1	TRBD1	TRBV18	TGTGCCAGCTCACCTCGGGACAGGGGGTTAGGAGCTTTCTTT	CASSPRDRGLGAFF
13	few	TRBJ2-7	.	TRBV2	TGTGCCAGCAGTGAGAACCGGGCCTACGAGCAGTACTTC	CASSENRAYEQYF
15	.	TRBJ2-5	.	TRBV7-6	TGTGCCAGCAGCCTCTCCCGGGGGTCCCAAGAGACCCAGTACTTC	CASSLSRGSQETQYF
15	.	TRBJ1-4	TRBD1	TRBV28	TGTGCCAGCAGTACGCCGGGACAGGGTGGAGAAAAACTGTTTTTT	CASSTPGQGGEKLFF
16	few	TRBJ2-7	TRBD2	TRBV4-2	TGTGCCAGCAGCCAAGAGACTAGCGGGCTCACCTACGAGCAGTACTTC	CASSQETSGLTYEQYF
14	.	TRBJ1-1	.	TRBV7-9	TGTGCCAGCATGACCGTCCAGGGGAACACTGAAGCTTTCTTT	CASMTVQGNTEAFF
14	.	TRBJ1-2	.	TRBV5-5	TGTGCCAGCAGCGGCGAGAGTGCTAACTATGGCTACACCTTC	CASSGESANYGYTF
17	.	TRBJ2-2	TRBD1	TRBV27	TGTGCCAGCAGCCGACTGGGGGCAGGGGGCAACACCGGGGAGCTGTTTTTT	CASSRLGAGGNTGELFF
15	.	TRBJ2-3	.	TRBV5-4	TGTGCCAGCAGCTCATGGACGGGAAGCACAGATACGCAGTATTTT	CASSSWTGSTDTQYF
12	.	TRBJ2-5	.	TRBV11-2	TGTGCCAGCAGCTGGCGCCAAGAGACCCAGTACTTC	CASSWRQETQYF
13	.	TRBJ1-2	TRBD1	TRBV7-9	TGTGCCAGCAGCTTAGGACAGGGAGATGGCTACACCTTC	CASSLGQGDGYTF
14	.	TRBJ1-1	.	TRBV7-3	TGTGCCAGCAGCACCGGGACCGCGGGGACTGAAGCTTTCTTT	CASSTGTAGTEAFF
14	.	TRBJ1-1	.	TRBV11-1	TGTGCCAGCAGCATAGCCACAGGGAGAGCTGAAGCTTTCTTT	CASSIATGRAEAFF
16	.	TRBJ2-5	TRBD2	TRBV19	TGTGCCAGTAGTATAAAGACTAGCGAACTTCTGGAGACCCAGTACTTC	CASSIKTSELLETQYF
15	few	TRBJ1-1	TRBD1	TRBV6-1	TGTGCCAGCAGTGAGACGACAGGGGTGAACACTGAAGCTTTCTTT	CASSETTGVNTEAFF
14	.	TRBJ2-7	.	TRBV7-9	TGTGCCAGCAGCTTAGTAGGGGGGCGTGGAGAGCAGTACTTC	CASSLVGGRGEQYF
16	.	TRBJ1-1	.	TRBV25-1	TGTGCCAGCAGGGCTACTCCCGGGACACCGAACACTGAAGCTTTCTTT	CASRATPGTPNTEAFF
15	.	TRBJ1-1	.	TRBV5-1	TGCGCCAGCAGCTTGGCCCTCGGTATGGGCACTGAAGCTTTCTTT	CASSLALGMGTEAFF
15	.	TRBJ2-7	TRBD1	TRBV6-6	TGTGCCAGCAGGGCCAGGACAGGGGTCTCCTACGAGCAGTACTTC	CASRARTGVSYEQYF
15	few	TRBJ1-2	TRBD1	TRBV28	TGTGCCAGCAGTTTAGCAGGGGGCGGAAACTATGGCTACACCTTC	CASSLAGGGNYGYTF
15	once	TRBJ2-3	.	TRBV5-1	TGCGCCAGCAGCTTGGTTGACGGGAGCACAGATACGCAGTATTTT	CASSLVDGSTDTQYF
16	.	TRBJ1-2	.	TRBV2	TGTGCCAGCAGCCCAGATAGGGCAGGGACTAACTATGGCTACACCTTC	CASSPDRAGTNYGYTF